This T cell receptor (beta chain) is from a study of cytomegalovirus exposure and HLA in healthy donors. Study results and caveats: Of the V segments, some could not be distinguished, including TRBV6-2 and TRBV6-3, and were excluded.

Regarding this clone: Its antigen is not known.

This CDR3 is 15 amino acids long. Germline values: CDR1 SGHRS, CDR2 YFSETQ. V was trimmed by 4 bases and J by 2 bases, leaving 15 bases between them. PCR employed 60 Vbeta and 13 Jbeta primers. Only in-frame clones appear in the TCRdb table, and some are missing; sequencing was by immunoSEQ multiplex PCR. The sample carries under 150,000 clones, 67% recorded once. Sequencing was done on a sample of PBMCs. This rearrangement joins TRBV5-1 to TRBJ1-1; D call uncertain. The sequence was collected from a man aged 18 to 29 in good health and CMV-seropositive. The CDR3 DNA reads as TGCGCCAGCAGCAGCGACGGGGTCGTAAACACTGAAGCTTTCTTT. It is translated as CASSSDGVVNTEAFF.